The present T cell receptor (beta chain) was sequenced within a study of CD8+ T cells in alopecia areata. Study-wide findings and caveats: Patients displayed less clarity in TCR sharing than mice, a finding possibly related to HLA. Lesional scalp displayed greater clonality than normal scalp, most notably in alopecia totalis/universalis. Scalp repertoires also include resident alphabeta T cells from normal skin.

Sequencing used cDNA as its template, made by extracting RNA and reverse transcribing it. The assay was immunoSEQ multiplex PCR, and TCRdb's table has in-frame clones only and misses some. The sample shows roughly 120,000 clones, none of them appearing just once. The CDR3 covers 13 residues. Germline trimming cut 7 bases from V and 6 bases from J; bases unmatched to any gene: 5. The V gene's germline CDR1 is FNHDT and CDR2 SITEND (reference sequence). This clone was recorded a few times. As yet, its antigen is unknown. Gene names are the mouse ones. The CDR3 extends 4 residues past the end of the read, so its final part is completed from the germline J gene.

The chain combines TRBV19 with TRBJ2-1; 9 nucleotides agree with TRBD1. This TCR was sampled from a C3H/HeJ mouse with alopecia areata. Mouse MHC haplotype: H2-k. Sequenced input: lesional skin. The sequenced CDR3 bases are TGTGCCAGCGCCCGGGACAGGGTTGCT. It specifies CASARDRVA. The full CDR3 reads CASARDRVAEQFF. Filled out from reference TRBV19 and TRBJ2-1, the complete variable domain reads GGIITQTPKFLIGQEGQKLTLKCQQNFNHDTMYWYRQDSGKGLRLIYYSITENDLQKGDLSEGYDASREKKSSFSLTVTSAQKNEMAVFLCASARDRVAEQFFGPGTRLTVL.